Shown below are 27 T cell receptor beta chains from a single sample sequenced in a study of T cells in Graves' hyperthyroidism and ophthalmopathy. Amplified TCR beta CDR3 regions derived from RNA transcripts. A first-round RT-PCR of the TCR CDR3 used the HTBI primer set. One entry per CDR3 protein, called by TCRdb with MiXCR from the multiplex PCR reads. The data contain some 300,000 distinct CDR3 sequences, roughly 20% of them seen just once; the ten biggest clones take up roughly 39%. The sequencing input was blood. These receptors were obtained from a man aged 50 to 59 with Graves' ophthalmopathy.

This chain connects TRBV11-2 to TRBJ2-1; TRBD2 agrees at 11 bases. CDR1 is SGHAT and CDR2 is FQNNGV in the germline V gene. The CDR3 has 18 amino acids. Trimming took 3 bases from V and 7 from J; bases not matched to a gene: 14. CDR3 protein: CASSFSGRGTGRLNEQFF. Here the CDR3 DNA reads TGTGCCAGCAGCTTTAGCGGGAGGGGGACCGGGCGTCTAAATGAGCAGTTCTTC.

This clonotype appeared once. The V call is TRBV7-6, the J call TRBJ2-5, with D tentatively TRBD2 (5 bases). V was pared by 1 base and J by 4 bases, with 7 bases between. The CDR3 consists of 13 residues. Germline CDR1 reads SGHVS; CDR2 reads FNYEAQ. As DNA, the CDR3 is TGTGCCAGCAGCTTAGACGAGGGAGAGACCCAGTACTTC. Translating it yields CASSLDEGETQYF.

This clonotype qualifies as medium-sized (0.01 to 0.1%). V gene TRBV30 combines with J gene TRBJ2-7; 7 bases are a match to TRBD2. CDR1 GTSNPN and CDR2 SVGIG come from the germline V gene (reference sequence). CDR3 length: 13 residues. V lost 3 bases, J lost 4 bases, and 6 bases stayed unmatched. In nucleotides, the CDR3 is TGTGCCTGGAGAATGCCGGGGGGTTACGAGCAGTACTTC. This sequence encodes CAWRMPGGYEQYF.

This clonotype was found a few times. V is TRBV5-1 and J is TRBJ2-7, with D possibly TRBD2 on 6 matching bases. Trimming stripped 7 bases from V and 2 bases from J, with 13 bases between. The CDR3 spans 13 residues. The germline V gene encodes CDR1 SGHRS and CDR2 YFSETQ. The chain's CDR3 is CASSTGGTYEQYF. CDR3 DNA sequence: TGCGCCAGCTCAACTGGCGGGACCTACGAGCAGTACTTC.

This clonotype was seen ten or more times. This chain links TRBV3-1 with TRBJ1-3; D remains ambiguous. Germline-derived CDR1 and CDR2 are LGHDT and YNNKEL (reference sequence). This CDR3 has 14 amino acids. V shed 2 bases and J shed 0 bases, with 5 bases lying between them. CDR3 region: CASSQSFSGNTIYF. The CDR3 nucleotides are TGTGCCAGCAGCCAATCGTTCTCTGGAAACACCATATATTTT.

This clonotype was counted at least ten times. CDR3 DNA sequence: TGCGCCAGCAGCTTGTGGGACAATCAAGAGACCCAGTACTTC. It is translated as CASSLWDNQETQYF. This chain links TRBV5-1 with TRBJ2-5, with D tentatively TRBD1 (6 bases). With 1 base removed from V and 2 bases from J, the gap between germline ends came to 9 bases. The germline V gene encodes CDR1 SGHRS and CDR2 YFSETQ. This CDR3 has 14 residues.

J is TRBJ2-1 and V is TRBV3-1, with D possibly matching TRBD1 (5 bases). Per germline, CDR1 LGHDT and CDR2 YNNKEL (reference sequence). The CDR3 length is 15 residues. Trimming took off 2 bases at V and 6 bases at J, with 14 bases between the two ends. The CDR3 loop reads CASSQPMTERNEQFF. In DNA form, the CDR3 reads TGTGCCAGCAGCCAACCTATGACAGAACGCAATGAGCAGTTCTTC.

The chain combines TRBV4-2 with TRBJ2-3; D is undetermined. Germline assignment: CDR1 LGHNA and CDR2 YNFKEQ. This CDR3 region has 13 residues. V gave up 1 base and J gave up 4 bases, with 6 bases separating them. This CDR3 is CASSQALADTQYF. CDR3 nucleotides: TGTGCCAGCAGCCAAGCGCTGGCAGATACGCAGTATTTT.

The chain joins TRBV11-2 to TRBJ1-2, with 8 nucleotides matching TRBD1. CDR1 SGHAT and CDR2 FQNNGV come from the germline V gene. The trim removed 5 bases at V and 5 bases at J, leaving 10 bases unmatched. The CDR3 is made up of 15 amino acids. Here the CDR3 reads CASSPGTGGGYGYTF. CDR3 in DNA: TGTGCCAGCAGCCCTGGGACAGGAGGAGGATATGGCTACACCTTC.

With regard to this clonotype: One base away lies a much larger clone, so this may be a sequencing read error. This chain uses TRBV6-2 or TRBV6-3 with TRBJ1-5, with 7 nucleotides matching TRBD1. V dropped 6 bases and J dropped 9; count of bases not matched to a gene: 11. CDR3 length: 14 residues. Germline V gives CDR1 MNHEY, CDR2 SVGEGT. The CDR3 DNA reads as TGTGCCAGCAGCGGACAGGATCTTAGTCGGCCCCAGCATTTT. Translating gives CASSGQDLSRPQHF.

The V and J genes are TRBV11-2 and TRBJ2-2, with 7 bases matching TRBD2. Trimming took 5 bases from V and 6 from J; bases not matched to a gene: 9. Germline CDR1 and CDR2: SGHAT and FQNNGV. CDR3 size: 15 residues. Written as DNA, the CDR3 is TGTGCCAGCAGCCAAGATTGGGCGGGGGCCGGGGAGCTGTTTTTT. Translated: CASSQDWAGAGELFF.

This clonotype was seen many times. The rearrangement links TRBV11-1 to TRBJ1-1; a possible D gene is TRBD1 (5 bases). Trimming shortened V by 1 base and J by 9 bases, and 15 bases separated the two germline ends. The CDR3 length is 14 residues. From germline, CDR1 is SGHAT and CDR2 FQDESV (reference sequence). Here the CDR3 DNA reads TGTGCCAGCAGCTTAGAAGAAGGGACGACTAAAGCTTTCTTT. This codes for CASSLEEGTTKAFF.

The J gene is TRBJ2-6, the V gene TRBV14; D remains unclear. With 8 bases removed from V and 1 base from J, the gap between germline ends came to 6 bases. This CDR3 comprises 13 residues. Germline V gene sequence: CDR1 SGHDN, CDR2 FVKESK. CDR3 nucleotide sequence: TGTGCCAGCCGCATATCTGGGGCCAACGTCCTGACTTTC. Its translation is CASRISGANVLTF.

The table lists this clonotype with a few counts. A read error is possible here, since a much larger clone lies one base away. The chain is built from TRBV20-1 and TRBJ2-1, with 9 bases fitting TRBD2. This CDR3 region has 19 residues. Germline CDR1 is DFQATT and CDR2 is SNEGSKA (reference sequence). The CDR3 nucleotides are TGCGGTGCTAGAGAAAAAGCGGGAGGAATGATCCGGGGTGGGAATGAGCAGTTCTTC. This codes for CGAREKAGGMIRGGNEQFF.

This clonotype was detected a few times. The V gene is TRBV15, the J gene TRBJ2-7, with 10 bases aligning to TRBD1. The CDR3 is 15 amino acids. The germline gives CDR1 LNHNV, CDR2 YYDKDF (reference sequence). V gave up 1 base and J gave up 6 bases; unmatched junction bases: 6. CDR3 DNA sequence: TGTGCCACCAGCAGAGGGGGACAGGGGAGTGGCGAGCAGTACTTC. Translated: CATSRGGQGSGEQYF.

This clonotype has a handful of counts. In nucleotides, the CDR3 is TGCGCCAGCGGACGGACTAGCGGGAGGGCCGGAGAGACCCAGTACTTC. Its protein product is CASGRTSGRAGETQYF. The chain joins TRBV5-1 to TRBJ2-5; TRBD2 matches at 15 bases. V trimming: 7 bases; J trimming: 4 bases; junction bases outside the gene matches: 8. This CDR3 region has 16 residues. Looked up from germline, CDR1 is SGHRS and CDR2 is YFSETQ.

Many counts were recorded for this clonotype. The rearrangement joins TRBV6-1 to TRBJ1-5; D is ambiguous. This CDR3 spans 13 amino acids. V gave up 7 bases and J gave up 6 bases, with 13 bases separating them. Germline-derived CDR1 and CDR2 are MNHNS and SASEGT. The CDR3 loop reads CASNQVPGQPQHF. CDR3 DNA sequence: TGTGCCAGCAATCAGGTTCCCGGTCAGCCCCAGCATTTT.

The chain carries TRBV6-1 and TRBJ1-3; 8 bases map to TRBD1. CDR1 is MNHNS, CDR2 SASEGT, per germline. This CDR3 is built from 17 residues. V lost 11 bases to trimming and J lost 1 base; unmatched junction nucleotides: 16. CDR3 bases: TGTGCCCGGAGACCCGGGACAGGAATGTATTCTGGAAACACCATATATTTT. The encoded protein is CARRPGTGMYSGNTIYF.

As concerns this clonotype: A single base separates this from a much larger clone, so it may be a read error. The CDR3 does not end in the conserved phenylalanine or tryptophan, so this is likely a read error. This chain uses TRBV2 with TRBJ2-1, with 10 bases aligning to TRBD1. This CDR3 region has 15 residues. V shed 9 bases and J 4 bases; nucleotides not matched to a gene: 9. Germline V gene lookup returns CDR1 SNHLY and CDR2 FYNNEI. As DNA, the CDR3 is TGTGCCAGTCGCACGGGACAGGGGCTATACAATGAGCAGTTCCTC. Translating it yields CASRTGQGLYNEQFL.

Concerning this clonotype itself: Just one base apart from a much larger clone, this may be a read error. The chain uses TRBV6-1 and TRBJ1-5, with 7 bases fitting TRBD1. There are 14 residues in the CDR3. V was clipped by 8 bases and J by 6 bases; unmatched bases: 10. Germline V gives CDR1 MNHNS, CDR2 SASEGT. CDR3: CASGGDRNSQPQHF. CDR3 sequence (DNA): TGTGCCAGCGGGGGGGACAGAAACAGTCAGCCCCAGCATTTT.

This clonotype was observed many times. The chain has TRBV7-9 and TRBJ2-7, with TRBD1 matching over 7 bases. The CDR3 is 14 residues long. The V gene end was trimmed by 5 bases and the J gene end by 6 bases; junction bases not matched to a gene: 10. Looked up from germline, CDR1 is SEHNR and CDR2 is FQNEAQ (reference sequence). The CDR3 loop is CASSPGQVALEQYF. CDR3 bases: TGTGCCAGCAGCCCTGGACAGGTTGCTCTCGAGCAGTACTTC.

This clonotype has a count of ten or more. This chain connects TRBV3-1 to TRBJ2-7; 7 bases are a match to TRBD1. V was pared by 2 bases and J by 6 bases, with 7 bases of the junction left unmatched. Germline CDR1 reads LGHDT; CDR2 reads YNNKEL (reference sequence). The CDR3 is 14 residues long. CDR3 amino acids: CASSQPGGVAEQYF. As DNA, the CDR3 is TGTGCCAGCAGCCAACCAGGGGGAGTTGCCGAGCAGTACTTC.

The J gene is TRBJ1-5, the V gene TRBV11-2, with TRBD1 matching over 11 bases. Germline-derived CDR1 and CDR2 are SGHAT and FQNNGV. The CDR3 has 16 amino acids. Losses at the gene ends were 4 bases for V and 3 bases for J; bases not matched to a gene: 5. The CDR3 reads CASSWGTGGFNQPQHF. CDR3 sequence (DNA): TGTGCCAGCAGCTGGGGGACAGGGGGTTTCAATCAGCCCCAGCATTTT.

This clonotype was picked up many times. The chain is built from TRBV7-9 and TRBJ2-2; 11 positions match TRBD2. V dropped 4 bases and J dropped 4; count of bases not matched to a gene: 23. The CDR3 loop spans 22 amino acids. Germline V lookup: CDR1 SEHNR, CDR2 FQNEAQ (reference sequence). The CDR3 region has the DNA TGTGCCAGCAGCTCCTTAAAACCGACTAGCGGGACCCCCCAACTAATCACCGGGGAGCTGTTTTTT. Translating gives CASSSLKPTSGTPQLITGELFF.

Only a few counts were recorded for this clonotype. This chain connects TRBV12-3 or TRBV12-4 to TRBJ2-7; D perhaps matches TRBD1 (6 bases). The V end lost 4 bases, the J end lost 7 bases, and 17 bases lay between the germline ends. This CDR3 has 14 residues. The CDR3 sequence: CASSSPRQGQEQYF. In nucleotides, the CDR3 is TGTGCCAGCAGTTCCCCCCGCCAGGGGCAGGAGCAGTACTTC.

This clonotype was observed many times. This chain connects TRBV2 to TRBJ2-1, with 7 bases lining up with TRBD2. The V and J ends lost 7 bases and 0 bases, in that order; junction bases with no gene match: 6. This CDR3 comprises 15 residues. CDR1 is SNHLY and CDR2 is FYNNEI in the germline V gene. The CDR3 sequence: CASMPAGSSYNEQFF. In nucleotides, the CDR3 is TGTGCCAGCATGCCAGCGGGAAGCTCCTACAATGAGCAGTTCTTC.

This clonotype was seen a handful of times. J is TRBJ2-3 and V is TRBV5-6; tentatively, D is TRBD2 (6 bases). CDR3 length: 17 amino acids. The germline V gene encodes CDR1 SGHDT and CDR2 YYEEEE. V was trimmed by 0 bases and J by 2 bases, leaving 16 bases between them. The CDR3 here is CASSLARADYSTDTQYF. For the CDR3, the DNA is TGTGCCAGCAGCTTGGCCAGGGCGGACTACTCCACAGATACGCAGTATTTT. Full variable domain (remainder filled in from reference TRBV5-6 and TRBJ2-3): DAGVTQSPTHLIKTRGQQVTLRCSPKSGHDTVSWYQQALGQGPQFIFQYYEEEERQRGNFPDRFSGHQFPNYSSELNVNALLLGDSALYLCASSLARADYSTDTQYFGPGTRLTVL.